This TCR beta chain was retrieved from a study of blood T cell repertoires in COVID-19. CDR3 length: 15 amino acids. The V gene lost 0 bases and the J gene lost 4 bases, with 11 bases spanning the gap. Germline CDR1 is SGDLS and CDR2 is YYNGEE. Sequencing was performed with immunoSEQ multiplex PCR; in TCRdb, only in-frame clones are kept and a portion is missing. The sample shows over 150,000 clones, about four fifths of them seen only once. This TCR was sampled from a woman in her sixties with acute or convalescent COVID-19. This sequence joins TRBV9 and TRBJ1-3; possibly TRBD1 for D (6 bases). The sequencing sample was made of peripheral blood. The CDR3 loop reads CASSVGPGDGNTIYF. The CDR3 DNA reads TGTGCCAGCAGCGTAGGACCAGGGGACGGAAACACCATATATTTT.